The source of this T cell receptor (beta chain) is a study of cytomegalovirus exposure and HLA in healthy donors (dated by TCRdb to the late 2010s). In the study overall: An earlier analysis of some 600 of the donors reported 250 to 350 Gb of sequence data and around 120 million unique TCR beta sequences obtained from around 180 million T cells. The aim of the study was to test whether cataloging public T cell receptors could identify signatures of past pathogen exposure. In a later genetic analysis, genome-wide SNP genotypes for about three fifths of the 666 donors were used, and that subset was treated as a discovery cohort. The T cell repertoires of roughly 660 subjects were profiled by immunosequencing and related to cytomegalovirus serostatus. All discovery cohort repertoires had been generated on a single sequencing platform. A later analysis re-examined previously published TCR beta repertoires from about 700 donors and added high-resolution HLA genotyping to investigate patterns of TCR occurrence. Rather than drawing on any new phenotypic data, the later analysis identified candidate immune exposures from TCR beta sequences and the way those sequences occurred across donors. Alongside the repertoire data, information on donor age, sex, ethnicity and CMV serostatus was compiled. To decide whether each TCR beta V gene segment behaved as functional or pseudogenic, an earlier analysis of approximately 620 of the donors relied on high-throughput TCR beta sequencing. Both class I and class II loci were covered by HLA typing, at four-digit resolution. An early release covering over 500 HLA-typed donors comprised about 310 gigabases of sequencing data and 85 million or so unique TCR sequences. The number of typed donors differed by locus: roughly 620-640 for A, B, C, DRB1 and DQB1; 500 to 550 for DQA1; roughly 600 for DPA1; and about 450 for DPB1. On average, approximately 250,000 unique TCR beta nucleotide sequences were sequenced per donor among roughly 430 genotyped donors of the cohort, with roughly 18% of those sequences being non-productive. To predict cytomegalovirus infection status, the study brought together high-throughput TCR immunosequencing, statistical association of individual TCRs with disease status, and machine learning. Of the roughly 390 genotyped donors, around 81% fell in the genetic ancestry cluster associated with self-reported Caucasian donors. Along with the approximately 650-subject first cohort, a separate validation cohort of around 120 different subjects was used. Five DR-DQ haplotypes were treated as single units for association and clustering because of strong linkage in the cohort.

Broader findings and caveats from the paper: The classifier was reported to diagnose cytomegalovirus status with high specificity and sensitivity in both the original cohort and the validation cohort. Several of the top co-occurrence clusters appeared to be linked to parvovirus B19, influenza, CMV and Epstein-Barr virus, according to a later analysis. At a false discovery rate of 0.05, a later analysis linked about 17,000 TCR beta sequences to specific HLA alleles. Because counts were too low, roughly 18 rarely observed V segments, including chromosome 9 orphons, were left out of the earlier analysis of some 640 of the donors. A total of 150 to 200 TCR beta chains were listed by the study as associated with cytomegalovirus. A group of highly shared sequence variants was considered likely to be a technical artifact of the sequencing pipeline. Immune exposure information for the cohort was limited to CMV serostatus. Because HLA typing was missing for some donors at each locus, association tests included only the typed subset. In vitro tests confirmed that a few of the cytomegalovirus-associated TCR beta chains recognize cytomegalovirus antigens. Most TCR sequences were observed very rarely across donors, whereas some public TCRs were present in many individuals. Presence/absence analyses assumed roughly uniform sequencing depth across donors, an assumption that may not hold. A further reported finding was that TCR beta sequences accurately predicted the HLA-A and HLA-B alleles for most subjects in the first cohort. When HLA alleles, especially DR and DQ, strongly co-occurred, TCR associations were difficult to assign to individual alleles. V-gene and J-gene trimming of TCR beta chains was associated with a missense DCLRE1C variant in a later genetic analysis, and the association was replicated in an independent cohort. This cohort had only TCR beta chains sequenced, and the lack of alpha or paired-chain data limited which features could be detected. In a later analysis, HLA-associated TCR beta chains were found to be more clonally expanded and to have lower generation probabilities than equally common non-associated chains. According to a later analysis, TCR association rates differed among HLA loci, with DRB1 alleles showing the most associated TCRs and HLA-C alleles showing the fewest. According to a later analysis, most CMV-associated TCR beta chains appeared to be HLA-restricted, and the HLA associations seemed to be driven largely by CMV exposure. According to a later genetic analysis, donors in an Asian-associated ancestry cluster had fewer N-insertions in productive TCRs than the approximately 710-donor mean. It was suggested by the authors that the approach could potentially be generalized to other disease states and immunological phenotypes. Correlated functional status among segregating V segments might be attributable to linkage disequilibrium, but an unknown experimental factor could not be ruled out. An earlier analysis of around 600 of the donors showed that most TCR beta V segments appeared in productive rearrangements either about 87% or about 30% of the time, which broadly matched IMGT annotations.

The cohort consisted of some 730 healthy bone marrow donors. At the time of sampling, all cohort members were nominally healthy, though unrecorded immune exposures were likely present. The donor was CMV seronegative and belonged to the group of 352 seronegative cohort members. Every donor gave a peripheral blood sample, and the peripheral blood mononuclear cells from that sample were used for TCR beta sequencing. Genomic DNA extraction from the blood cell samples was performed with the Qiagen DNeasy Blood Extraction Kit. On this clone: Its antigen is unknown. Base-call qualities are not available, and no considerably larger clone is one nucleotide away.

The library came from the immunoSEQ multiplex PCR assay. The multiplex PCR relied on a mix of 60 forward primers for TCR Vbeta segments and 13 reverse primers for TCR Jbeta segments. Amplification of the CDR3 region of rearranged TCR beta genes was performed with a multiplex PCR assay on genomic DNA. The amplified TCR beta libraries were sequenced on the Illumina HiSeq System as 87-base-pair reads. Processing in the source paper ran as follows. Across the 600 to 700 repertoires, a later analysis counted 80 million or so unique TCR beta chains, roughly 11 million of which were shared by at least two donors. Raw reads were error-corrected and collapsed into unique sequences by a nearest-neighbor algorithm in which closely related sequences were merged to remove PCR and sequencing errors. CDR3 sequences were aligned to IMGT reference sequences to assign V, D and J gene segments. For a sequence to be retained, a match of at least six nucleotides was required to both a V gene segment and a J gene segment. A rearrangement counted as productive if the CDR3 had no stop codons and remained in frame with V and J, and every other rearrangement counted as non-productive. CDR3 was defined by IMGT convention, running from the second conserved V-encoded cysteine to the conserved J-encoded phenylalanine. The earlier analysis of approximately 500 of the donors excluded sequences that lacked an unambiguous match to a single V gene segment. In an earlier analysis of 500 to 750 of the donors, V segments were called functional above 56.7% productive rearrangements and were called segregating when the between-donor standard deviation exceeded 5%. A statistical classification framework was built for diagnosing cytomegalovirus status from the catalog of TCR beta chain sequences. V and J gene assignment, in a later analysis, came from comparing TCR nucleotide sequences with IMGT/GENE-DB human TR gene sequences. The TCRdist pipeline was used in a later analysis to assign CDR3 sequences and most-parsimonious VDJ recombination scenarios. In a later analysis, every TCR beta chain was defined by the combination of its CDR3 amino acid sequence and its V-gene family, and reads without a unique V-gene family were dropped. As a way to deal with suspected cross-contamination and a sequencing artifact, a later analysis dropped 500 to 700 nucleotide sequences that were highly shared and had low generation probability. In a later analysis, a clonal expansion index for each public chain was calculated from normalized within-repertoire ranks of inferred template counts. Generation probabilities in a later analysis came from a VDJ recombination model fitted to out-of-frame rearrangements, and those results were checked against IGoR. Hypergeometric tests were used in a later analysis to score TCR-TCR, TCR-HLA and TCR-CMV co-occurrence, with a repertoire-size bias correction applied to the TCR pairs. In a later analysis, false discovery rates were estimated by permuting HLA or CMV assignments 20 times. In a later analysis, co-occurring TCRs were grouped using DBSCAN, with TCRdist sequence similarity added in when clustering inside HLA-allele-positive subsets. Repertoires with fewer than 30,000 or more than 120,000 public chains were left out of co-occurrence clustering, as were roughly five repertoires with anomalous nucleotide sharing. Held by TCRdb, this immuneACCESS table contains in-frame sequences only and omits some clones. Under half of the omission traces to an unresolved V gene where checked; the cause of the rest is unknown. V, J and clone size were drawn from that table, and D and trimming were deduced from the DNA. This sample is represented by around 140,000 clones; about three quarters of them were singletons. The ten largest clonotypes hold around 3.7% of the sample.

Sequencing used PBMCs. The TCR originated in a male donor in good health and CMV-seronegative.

Read as DNA, the sequence is TGCGCCAGCAGCTGGGGGGGACAGGGGAGCCGAGAGACCCAGTACTTC. The encoded protein is CASSWGGQGSRETQYF. The chain uses TRBV5-1 and TRBJ2-5; 10 middle bases align to TRBD1. Germline trimming amounts to 3 bases on V and 4 bases on J, with 9 as the count of junction bases outside the gene matches. Spanning cysteine to phenylalanine, the CDR3 consists of 16 amino acids. Of all the DNA, just the CDR3 is kept, 48 bases in frame from base 1. The germline V gene gives CDR1 as SGHRS and CDR2 as YFSETQ.